The entry that follows covers one T cell receptor (beta chain) sequence. The antigen is undetermined. This sample is drawn from a study of response to subunit inactivated influenza vaccine. General study points: Authors suggested few new T cells are recruited by each seasonal influenza vaccination.

TCRdb reprocessed the RT-PCR reads with MiXCR, giving one entry per CDR3 protein. Of hundreds of thousands of distinct CDR3 sequences listed, approximately 7.7% were seen once; the top ten hold under 15%. Per germline, CDR1 SGHDT and CDR2 YYEEEE. This CDR3 contains 15 residues. Trimming cost V 3 bases and J 2 bases, with 12 bases left between them. The V gene is TRBV5-6, the J gene TRBJ2-1; D might be TRBD2 (7 bases). This receptor was obtained from a man aged 50-75 years who received an inactivated influenza vaccine. The source was PBMCs from blood, collected less than 25 months after vaccination. CDR3 amino acids: CASSSTGLAYNEQFF. CDR3 nucleotide sequence: TGTGCCAGCAGCTCGACAGGACTAGCCTACAATGAGCAGTTCTTC. Filled out from reference TRBV5-6 and TRBJ2-1, the complete variable domain reads DAGVTQSPTHLIKTRGQQVTLRCSPKSGHDTVSWYQQALGQGPQFIFQYYEEEERQRGNFPDRFSGHQFPNYSSELNVNALLLGDSALYLCASSSTGLAYNEQFFGPGTRLTVL.